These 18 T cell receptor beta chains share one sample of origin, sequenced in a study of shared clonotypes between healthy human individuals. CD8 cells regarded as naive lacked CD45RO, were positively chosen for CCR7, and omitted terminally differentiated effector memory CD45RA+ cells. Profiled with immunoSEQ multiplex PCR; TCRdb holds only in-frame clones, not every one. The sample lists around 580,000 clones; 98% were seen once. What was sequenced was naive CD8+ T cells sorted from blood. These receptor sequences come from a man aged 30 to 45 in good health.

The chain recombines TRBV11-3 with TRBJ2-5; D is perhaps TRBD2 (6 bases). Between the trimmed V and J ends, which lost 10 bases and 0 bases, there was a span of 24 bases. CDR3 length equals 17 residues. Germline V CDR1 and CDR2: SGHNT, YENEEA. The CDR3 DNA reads TGTGCCACCCGAACGATGGAGGGGATAAGGTACCAAGAGACCCAGTACTTC. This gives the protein CATRTMEGIRYQETQYF.

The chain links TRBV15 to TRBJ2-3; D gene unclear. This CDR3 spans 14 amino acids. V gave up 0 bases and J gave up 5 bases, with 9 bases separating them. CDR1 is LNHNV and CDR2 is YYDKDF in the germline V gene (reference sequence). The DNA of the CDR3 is TGTGCCACCAGCAGAGAGGCTATTGGAGATACGCAGTATTTT. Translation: CATSREAIGDTQYF.

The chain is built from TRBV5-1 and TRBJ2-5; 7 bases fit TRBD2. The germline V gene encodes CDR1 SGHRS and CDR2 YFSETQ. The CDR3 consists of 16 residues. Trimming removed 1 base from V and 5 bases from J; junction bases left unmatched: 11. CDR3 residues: CASSLWGPTSRETQYF. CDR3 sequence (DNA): TGCGCCAGCAGCTTGTGGGGACCGACTAGCAGGGAGACCCAGTACTTC.

CDR3 DNA: TGTGCCAGCAGCTGGAGCGGGAGCTCCTACGAGCAGTACTTC. Its translation is CASSWSGSSYEQYF. V gene TRBV5-4 combines with J gene TRBJ2-7; 8 nucleotides align to TRBD2. Germline-derived CDR1 and CDR2 are SGHNT and YYREEE (reference sequence). This CDR3 comprises 14 residues. Germline trimming cut 3 bases from V and 0 bases from J; bases unmatched to any gene: 2.

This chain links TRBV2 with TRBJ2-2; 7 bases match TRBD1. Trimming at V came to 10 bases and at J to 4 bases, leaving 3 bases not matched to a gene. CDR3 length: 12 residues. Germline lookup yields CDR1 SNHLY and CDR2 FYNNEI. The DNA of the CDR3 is TGTGCCACCCCAGGGGGCACCGGGGAGCTGTTTTTT. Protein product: CATPGGTGELFF.

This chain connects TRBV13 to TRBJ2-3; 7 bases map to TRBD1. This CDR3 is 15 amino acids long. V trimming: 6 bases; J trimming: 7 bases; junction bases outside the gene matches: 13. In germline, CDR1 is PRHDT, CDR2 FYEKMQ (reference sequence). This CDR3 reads CASSEGARTLYTQYF. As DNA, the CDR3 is TGTGCCAGCAGTGAGGGGGCGAGGACACTTTATACGCAGTATTTT.

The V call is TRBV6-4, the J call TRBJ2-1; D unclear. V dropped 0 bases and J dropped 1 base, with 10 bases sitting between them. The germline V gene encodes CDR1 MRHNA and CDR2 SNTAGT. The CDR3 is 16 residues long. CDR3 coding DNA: TGTGCCAGCAGTGACTCGCAGGTAGGGTCCTACAATGAGCAGTTCTTC. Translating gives CASSDSQVGSYNEQFF.

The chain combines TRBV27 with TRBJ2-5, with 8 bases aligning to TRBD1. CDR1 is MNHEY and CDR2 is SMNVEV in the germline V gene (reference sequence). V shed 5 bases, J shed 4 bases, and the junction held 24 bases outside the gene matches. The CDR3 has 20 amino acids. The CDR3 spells CASSQRPGGPLSSYRETQYF. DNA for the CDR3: TGTGCCAGCAGTCAGCGACCAGGGGGCCCCCTTAGTTCGTATCGAGAGACCCAGTACTTC.

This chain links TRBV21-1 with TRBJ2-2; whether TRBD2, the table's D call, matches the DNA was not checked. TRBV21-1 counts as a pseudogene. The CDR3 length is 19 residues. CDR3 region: CASSNELAGGPQDTGELFF. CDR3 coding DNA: TGTGCCAGCAGCAATGAACTAGCGGGAGGGCCGCAGGACACCGGGGAGCTGTTTTTT.

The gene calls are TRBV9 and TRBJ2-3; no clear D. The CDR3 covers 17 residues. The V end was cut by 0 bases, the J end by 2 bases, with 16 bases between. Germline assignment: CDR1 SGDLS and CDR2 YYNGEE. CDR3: CASSVGPPVSYTDTQYF. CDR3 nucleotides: TGTGCCAGCAGCGTAGGGCCCCCGGTGTCTTACACAGATACGCAGTATTTT.

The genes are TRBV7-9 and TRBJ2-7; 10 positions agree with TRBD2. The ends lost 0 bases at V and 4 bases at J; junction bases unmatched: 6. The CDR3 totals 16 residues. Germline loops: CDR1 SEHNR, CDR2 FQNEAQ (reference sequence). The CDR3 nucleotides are TGTGCCAGCAGCTTAGCGAAACTAGCGGGACTTTACGAGCAGTACTTC. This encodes CASSLAKLAGLYEQYF.

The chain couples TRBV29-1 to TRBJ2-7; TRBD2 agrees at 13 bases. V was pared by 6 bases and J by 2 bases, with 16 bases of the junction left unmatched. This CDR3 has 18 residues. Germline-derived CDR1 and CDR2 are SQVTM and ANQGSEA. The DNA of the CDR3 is TGCAGCGTCGCTTCCGGGACAGCGGGACTAGCGGGGACCTACGAGCAGTACTTC. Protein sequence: CSVASGTAGLAGTYEQYF.

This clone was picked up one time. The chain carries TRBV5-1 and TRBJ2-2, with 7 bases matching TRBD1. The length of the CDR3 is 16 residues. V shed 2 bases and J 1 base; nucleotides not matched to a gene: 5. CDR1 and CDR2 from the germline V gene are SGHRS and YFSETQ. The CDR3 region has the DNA TGCGCCAGCAGCTTTTTTCCAGGGGGGAACACCGGGGAGCTGTTTTTT. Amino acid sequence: CASSFFPGGNTGELFF.

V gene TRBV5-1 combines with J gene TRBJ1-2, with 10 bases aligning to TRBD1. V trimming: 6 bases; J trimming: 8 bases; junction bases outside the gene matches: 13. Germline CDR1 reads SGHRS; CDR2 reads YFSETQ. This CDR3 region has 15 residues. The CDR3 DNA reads TGCGCCAGCAAAGCGTCGGGACAGGGGAAGTACGGCTACACCTTC. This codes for CASKASGQGKYGYTF.

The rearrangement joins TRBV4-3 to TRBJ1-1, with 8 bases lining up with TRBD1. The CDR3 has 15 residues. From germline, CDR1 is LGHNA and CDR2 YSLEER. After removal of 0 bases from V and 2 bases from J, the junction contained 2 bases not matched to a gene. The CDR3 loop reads CASSQDQGANTEAFF. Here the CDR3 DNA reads TGCGCCAGCAGCCAAGACCAGGGGGCTAACACTGAAGCTTTCTTT.

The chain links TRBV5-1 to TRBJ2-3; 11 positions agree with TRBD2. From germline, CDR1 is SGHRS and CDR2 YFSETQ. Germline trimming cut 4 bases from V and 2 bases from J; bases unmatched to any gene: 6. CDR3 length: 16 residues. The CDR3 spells CASSGGLAGFTDTQYF. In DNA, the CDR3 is TGCGCCAGCAGCGGAGGACTAGCGGGCTTCACAGATACGCAGTATTTT.

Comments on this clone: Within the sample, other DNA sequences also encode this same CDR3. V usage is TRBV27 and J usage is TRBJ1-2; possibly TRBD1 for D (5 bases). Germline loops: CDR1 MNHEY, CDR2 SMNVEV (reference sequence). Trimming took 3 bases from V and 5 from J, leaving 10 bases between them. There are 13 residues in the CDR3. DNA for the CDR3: TGTGCCAGCAGTTTGGGCCGGGGGTATGGCTACACCTTC. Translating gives CASSLGRGYGYTF.

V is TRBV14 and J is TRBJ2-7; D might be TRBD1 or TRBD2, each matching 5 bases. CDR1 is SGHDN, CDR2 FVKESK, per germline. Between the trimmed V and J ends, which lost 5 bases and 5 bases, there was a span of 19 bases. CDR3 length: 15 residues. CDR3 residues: CASSTSGKRGHEQYF. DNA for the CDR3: TGTGCCAGCAGCACCTCGGGAAAAAGGGGCCACGAGCAGTACTTC.